Below, one T cell receptor beta chain is given with its context. What it recognizes is unknown. Within the sample, other DNA sequences also encode this same CDR3. The data stem from a study of beta chain features in type 1 diabetes. Study-wide context: There was similarity between patients and healthy donors in age, gender and cell yields.

Expressed TCRB transcripts were sequenced because the entire RNA isolate underwent reverse transcription. Sequencing was performed with immunoSEQ multiplex PCR; in TCRdb, only in-frame clones are kept and a portion is missing. The sample holds under 400,000 clones; 10% to 15% are singletons and the top ten take under 0.02%. CDR1 is SGDLS and CDR2 is YYNGEE in the germline V gene. The CDR3 covers 15 residues. V lost 0 bases to trimming and J lost 2 bases; unmatched junction nucleotides: 0. Study-level points and caveats: Whether HLA type affects TCRB rearrangement stayed undetermined in the present work. Reads derived from cDNA could over-represent cells showing high TCR expression. Shorter templates might be favored by PCR, and equally so in patients and in controls.

The TCR comes from a man aged 18-30 years in good health. The chain recombines TRBV9 with TRBJ2-5; the match to TRBD2 covers 11 bases. Material for sequencing was naive CD4+ T cells from blood. The DNA for the CDR3 is TGTGCCAGCAGCGTAGGGACTAGCGGGCAAGAGACCCAGTACTTC. This gives the protein CASSVGTSGQETQYF.